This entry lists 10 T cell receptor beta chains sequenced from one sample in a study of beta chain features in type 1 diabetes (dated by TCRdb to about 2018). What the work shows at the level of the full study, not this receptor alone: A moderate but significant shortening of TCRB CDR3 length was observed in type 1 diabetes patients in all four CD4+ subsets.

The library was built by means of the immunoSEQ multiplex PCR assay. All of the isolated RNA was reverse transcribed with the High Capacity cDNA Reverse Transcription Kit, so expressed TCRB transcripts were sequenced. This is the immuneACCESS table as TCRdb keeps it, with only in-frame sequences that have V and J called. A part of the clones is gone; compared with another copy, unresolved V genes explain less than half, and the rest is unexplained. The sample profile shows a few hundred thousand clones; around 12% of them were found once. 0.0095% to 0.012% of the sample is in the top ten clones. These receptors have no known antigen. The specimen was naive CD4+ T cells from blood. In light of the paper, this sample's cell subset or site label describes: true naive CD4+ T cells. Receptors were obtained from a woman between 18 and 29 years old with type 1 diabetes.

The CDR3 loop is CASTPGHRNTEAFF. Written as DNA, the CDR3 is TGTGCCAGCACCCCGGGACATCGGAACACTGAAGCTTTCTTT. This chain connects TRBV28 to TRBJ1-1; possibly TRBD1 for D (6 bases). The germline V and J ends were trimmed by 7 bases and 1 base, with 13 bases remaining between them. This CDR3 has 14 amino acids. Germline CDR1 reads MDHEN; CDR2 reads SYDVKM.

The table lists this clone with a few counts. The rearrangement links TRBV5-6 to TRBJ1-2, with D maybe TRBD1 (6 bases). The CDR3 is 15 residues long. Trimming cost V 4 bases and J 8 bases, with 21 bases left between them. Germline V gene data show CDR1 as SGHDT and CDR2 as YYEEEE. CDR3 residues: CASSRVSQGTGGYTF. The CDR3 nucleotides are TGTGCCAGCAGCCGGGTTTCACAGGGCACGGGCGGCTACACCTTC.

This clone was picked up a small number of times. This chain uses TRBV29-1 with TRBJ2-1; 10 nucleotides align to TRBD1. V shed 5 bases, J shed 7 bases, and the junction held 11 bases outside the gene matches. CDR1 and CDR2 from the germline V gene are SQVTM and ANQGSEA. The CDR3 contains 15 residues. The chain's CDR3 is CSVTLGTGVRNEQFF. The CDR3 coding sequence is TGCAGCGTTACCCTGGGGACAGGGGTAAGGAATGAGCAGTTCTTC.

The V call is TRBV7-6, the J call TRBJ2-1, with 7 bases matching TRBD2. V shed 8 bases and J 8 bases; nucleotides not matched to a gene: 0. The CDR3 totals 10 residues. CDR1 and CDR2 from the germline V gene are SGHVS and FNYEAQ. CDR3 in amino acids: CASGGDEQFF. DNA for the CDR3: TGTGCCAGCGGGGGGGATGAGCAGTTCTTC.

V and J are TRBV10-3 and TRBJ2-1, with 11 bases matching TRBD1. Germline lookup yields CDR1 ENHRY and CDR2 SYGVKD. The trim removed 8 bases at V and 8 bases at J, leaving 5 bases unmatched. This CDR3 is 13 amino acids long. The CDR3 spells CAISGQGAHEQFF. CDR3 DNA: TGTGCCATCTCCGGACAGGGGGCGCATGAGCAGTTCTTC.

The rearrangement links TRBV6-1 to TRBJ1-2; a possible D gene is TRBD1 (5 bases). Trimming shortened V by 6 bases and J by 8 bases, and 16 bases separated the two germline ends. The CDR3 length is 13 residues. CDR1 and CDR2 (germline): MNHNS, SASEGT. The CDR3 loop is CASRTSYWGGYTF. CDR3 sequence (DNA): TGTGCCAGCAGGACCTCATACTGGGGCGGCTACACCTTC.

The CDR3 bases are TGTGCCAGCATGGCAGGGAACTCGGAGACCCAGTACTTC. Protein product: CASMAGNSETQYF. This rearrangement joins TRBV7-9 to TRBJ2-5, with D maybe TRBD1 (5 bases). This CDR3 region has 13 residues. CDR1 and CDR2 (germline): SEHNR, FQNEAQ (reference sequence). The germline V and J ends were trimmed by 7 bases and 5 bases, with 14 bases remaining between them.

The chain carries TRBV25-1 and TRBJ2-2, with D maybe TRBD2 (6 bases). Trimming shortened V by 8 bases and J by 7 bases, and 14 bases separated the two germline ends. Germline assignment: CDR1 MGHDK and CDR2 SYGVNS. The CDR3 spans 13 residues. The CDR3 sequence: CASHRGAGGELFF. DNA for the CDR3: TGTGCCAGCCACCGCGGGGCAGGCGGGGAGCTGTTTTTT.

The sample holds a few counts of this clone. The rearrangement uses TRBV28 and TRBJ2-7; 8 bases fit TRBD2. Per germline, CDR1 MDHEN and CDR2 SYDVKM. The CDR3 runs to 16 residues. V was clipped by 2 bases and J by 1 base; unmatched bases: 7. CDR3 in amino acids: CASSLTGGAVSYEQYF. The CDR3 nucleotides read TGTGCCAGCAGTTTAACCGGGGGGGCCGTGTCCTACGAGCAGTACTTC.

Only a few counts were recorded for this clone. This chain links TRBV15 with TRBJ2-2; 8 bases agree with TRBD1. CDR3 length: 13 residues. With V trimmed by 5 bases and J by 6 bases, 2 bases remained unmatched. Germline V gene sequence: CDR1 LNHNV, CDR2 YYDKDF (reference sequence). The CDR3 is CATSRQGPGELFF. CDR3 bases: TGTGCCACCAGCCGACAGGGGCCCGGGGAGCTGTTTTTT.